This TCR beta chain was documented in a study of blood T cell repertoires in COVID-19. Across the whole study: COVID-19 samples, acute and convalescent, were from the United States, Italy and Spain.

This table comes from immunoSEQ multiplex PCR, and its TCRdb copy is limited to in-frame clones, with some not included. The sample holds fewer than 300,000 clones, 88% seen once. The CDR3 contains 16 residues. Trimming took 1 base from V and 6 from J, leaving 15 bases between them. CDR1 is MGHRA, CDR2 YSYEKL, per germline. Material for sequencing was peripheral blood. This chain connects TRBV4-1 to TRBJ2-2, with a tentative D call TRBD1 (5 bases). This clonotype was obtained from a man aged 60 to 69 who had recovered from COVID-19. This CDR3 is CASSQGIGVVAGELFF. The CDR3 nucleotides are TGCGCCAGCAGCCAAGGAATAGGGGTTGTCGCCGGGGAGCTGTTTTTT.